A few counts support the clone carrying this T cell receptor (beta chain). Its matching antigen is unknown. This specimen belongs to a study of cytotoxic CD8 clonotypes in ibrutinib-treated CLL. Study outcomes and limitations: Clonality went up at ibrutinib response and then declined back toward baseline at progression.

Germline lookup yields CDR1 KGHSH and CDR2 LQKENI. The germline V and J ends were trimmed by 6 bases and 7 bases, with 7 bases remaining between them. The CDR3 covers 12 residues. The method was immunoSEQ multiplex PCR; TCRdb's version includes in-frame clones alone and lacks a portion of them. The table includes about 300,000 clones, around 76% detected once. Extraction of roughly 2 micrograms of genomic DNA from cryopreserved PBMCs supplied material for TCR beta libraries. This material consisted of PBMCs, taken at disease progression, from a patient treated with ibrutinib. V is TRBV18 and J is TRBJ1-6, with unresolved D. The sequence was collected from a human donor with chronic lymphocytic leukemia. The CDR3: CASSSGNSPLHF. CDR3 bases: TGTGCCAGCTCTTCGGGGAATTCACCCCTCCACTTT.